Presented here are 8 T cell receptor beta chains from one specimen sequenced in a study of blood T cell repertoires in COVID-19. Sequencing was performed with immunoSEQ multiplex PCR; in TCRdb, only in-frame clones are kept and a portion is missing. The sample contains approximately 100,000 clones, roughly four fifths of which appear only once. The specimen was peripheral blood. These receptors were obtained from a man aged 55 to 70 with acute or convalescent COVID-19.

This chain connects TRBV28 to TRBJ1-5; 8 bases match TRBD1. Germline CDR1 reads MDHEN; CDR2 reads SYDVKM. J was trimmed by 7 bases and V by 2 bases; bases with no gene match: 7. The CDR3 length is 15 residues. CDR3 in amino acids: CASSLIQGAGQPQHF. The DNA for the CDR3 is TGTGCCAGCAGTTTAATCCAGGGGGCAGGCCAGCCCCAGCATTTT. The entire variable domain, with the rest obtained from reference TRBV28 and TRBJ1-5, is as follows: DVKVTQSSRYLVKRTGEKVFLECVQDMDHENMFWYRQDPGLGLRLIYFSYDVKMKEKGDIPEGYSVSREKKERFSLILESASTNQTSMYLCASSLIQGAGQPQHFGDGTRLSIL.

In this sample, this clone turned up a few times. The V call is TRBV2, the J call TRBJ2-3; TRBD1 agrees at 8 bases. V trimming: 6 bases; J trimming: 5 bases; junction bases outside the gene matches: 4. This CDR3 region has 13 residues. The germline V gene encodes CDR1 SNHLY and CDR2 FYNNEI. The chain's CDR3 is CASSQGAKDTQYF. The CDR3 region has the DNA TGTGCCAGCAGCCAGGGGGCCAAAGATACGCAGTATTTT.

This chain uses TRBV11-3 with TRBJ2-1, with TRBD1 identical over 7 bases. The germline CDR1 and CDR2 sequences are SGHNT and YENEEA. The CDR3 length is 20 residues. The ends lost 1 base at V and 4 bases at J; junction bases unmatched: 19. The CDR3 region is CASSLVTYIWNRGGYNEQFF. CDR3 nucleotide sequence: TGTGCCAGCAGCTTAGTTACTTATATTTGGAACAGGGGTGGTTACAATGAGCAGTTCTTC.

The J gene is TRBJ1-2, the V gene TRBV7-9; 8 positions agree with TRBD1. The CDR3 extends over 16 amino acids. CDR1 is SEHNR and CDR2 is FQNEAQ in the germline V gene (reference sequence). J gave up 7 bases and V 1 base, and 11 bases lay outside the gene matches. CDR3 DNA: TGTGCCAGCAGCTTAGAGGGGACAGGCGGTTTTGGTGGCTACACCTTC. Encoded protein: CASSLEGTGGFGGYTF.

A note on this clone: Other DNA sequences from this sample encode an identical CDR3 as well. This chain uses TRBV6-5 with TRBJ1-6; no clear D gene. CDR1 is MNHEY, CDR2 SVGAGI, per germline. This CDR3 region has 13 residues. V was trimmed by 8 bases and J by 6 bases, leaving 11 bases between them. The CDR3 sequence: CASSSPGNSPLHF. CDR3 coding DNA: TGTGCCAGCTCGTCCCCGGGTAATTCACCCCTCCACTTT.

The chain is built from TRBV3-1 (or the pseudogene TRBV3-2) and TRBJ1-5, with D possibly matching TRBD1 (5 bases). There are 15 residues in the CDR3. With 1 base removed from V and 5 bases from J, the gap between germline ends came to 12 bases. CDR1 and CDR2 (germline): LGHDT, YNNKEL (reference sequence). CDR3 amino acids: CASSQGRARYQPQHF. The CDR3 DNA sequence: TGTGCCAGCAGCCAAGGCAGGGCGAGGTATCAGCCCCAGCATTTT.

This rearrangement joins TRBV3-1 (or the pseudogene TRBV3-2) to TRBJ2-5, with D tentatively TRBD1 (6 bases). Trimming took off 1 base at V and 7 bases at J, with 13 bases between the two ends. The CDR3 is 14 amino acids. Germline V gene sequence: CDR1 LGHDT, CDR2 YNNKEL (reference sequence). CDR3 DNA: TGTGCCAGCAGCCAAGTTTTGGGGGCGGGGACCCAGTACTTC. This encodes CASSQVLGAGTQYF.

The rearrangement links TRBV7-8 to TRBJ2-7; possible D gene TRBD2, 5 bases. CDR3 size: 15 residues. V lost 8 bases to trimming and J lost 0 bases, with 17 bases between them. Germline CDR1 SGHVS, CDR2 FQNEAQ. The CDR3 is CASSYQAGPSYEQYF. The CDR3 coding sequence is TGTGCCAGCTCTTACCAGGCGGGCCCCTCCTACGAGCAGTACTTC.